The 19 T cell receptor beta chains in this list originate from one sample, sequenced in a study of control samples from healthy donors and cancer patients. Generated by immunoSEQ multiplex PCR, the TCRdb table keeps only in-frame clones and is missing some. The sample consists of 120,000 or so clones, about 87% of them appearing once. Sequenced input: blood. The origin of the receptors is a man in his 60s in good health.

The chain uses TRBV27 and TRBJ2-7; D might be TRBD1 or TRBD2, each matching 6 bases. V gave up 7 bases and J gave up 3 bases, with 13 bases separating them. Germline loops: CDR1 MNHEY, CDR2 SMNVEV (reference sequence). The CDR3 consists of 13 residues. CDR3 coding DNA: TGTGCCAGCATGGGGGGCGCAAGCTACGAGCAGTACTTC. Its protein is CASMGGASYEQYF.

V is TRBV6-4 and J is TRBJ1-2, with TRBD1 as a possible D gene (5 bases). Germline CDR1 MRHNA, CDR2 SNTAGT. The CDR3 runs 10 residues. The CDR3 sequence is CAPQGYGYTF. DNA of the CDR3: TGTGCACCCCAGGGATATGGCTACACCTTC.

This clone was picked up one time. J is TRBJ2-4 and V is TRBV18; 13 bases are shared with TRBD2. The CDR3 length is 18 residues. Germline V gene data show CDR1 as KGHSH and CDR2 as LQKENI. V was clipped by 6 bases and J by 0 bases; unmatched bases: 8. The CDR3 sequence: CASSPGTSGELAKNIQYF. The CDR3 nucleotides are TGTGCCAGCTCCCCCGGGACTAGCGGGGAACTAGCCAAAAACATTCAGTACTTC.

The rearrangement links TRBV7-9 to TRBJ1-2; no definite D call. CDR1 and CDR2 (germline): SEHNR, FQNEAQ (reference sequence). The CDR3 contains 13 residues. V was clipped by 6 bases and J by 8 bases, with 16 bases between them. In DNA form, the CDR3 reads TGTGCCAGCAGTCCGAGTGGGGAAAACGGCTACACCTTC. Protein sequence: CASSPSGENGYTF.

This sequence joins TRBV11-2 and TRBJ1-3; unclear D gene. CDR3 length: 15 residues. Germline CDR1 reads SGHAT; CDR2 reads FQNNGV. V lost 2 bases, J lost 0 bases, and 8 bases lay in between. CDR3: CASSLTASSGNTIYF. Written as DNA, the CDR3 is TGTGCCAGCAGCTTAACGGCAAGCTCTGGAAACACCATATATTTT.

This clone was observed once. The chain joins TRBV28 to TRBJ2-4; D tentatively reads TRBD1 or TRBD2 (6 bases each). V was shortened by 3 bases and J by 0 bases, with 15 bases between the two germline ends. This CDR3 is built from 17 residues. Germline CDR1 is MDHEN and CDR2 is SYDVKM. CDR3 sequence (DNA): TGTGCCAGCAGTTTGTACGCCGGGGGCGCAGCCAAAAACATTCAGTACTTC. This codes for CASSLYAGGAAKNIQYF.

The rearrangement uses TRBV4-3 and TRBJ1-4; D perhaps matches TRBD1 (6 bases). The CDR3 loop spans 16 amino acids. The germline gives CDR1 LGHNA, CDR2 YSLEER. Trimming removed 0 bases from V and 8 bases from J, with 16 bases in between. The CDR3 is CASSQDVNRVEEKLFF. The CDR3 bases are TGCGCCAGCAGCCAAGATGTAAACAGGGTGGAGGAAAAACTGTTTTTT.

This clone was seen just once. The chain recombines TRBV7-2 with TRBJ1-3; D gene uncertain. Trimming shortened V by 2 bases and J by 4 bases, and 12 bases separated the two germline ends. Germline loops: CDR1 SGHTA, CDR2 FQGNSA. This CDR3 is built from 15 residues. CDR3: CASSLIGETGNTIYF. The CDR3 DNA reads as TGTGCCAGCAGCTTAATCGGGGAAACAGGAAACACCATATATTTT.

The rearrangement links TRBV19 to TRBJ2-7; a possible D gene is TRBD2 (5 bases). V lost 6 bases, J lost 3 bases, and 18 bases lay in between. CDR1 and CDR2 (germline): LNHDA, SQIVND (reference sequence). The CDR3 is 15 residues long. CDR3 sequence (DNA): TGTGCCAGTAGGACCACATTGGGTGGAGGCTACGAGCAGTACTTC. Protein product: CASRTTLGGGYEQYF.

Only a few counts were recorded for this clone. The chain employs TRBV21-1 and TRBJ2-7; TRBD1, the table's D call, lacks a check against the DNA. TRBV21-1 is deemed a pseudogene. CDR3 length: 16 residues. The CDR3 bases are TGTGCCAGCAGCAAAGTGACAGGGTTGTCCTCCTACGAGCAGTACTTC. Translation: CASSKVTGLSSYEQYF.

This chain connects TRBV5-4 to TRBJ2-2, with TRBD1 as a possible D gene (8 bases). Trimming shortened V by 0 bases and J by 6 bases, and 12 bases separated the two germline ends. CDR1 is SGHNT, CDR2 YYREEE, per germline (reference sequence). This CDR3 contains 15 residues. The CDR3 is CASSLDRGGPGELFF. The CDR3 DNA reads as TGTGCCAGCAGCTTGGACAGGGGGGGACCCGGGGAGCTGTTTTTT.

Points on this clone: The same CDR3 also results from other DNA sequences found in this sample. The rearrangement joins TRBV6-5 to TRBJ1-1, with D maybe TRBD1 (5 bases). The CDR3 length is 14 residues. Germline CDR1 is MNHEY and CDR2 is SVGAGI. V shed 5 bases and J shed 0 bases, with 10 bases lying between them. The CDR3 DNA reads as TGTGCCAGCAGTCTGGGGACGGTGAACACTGAAGCTTTCTTT. Protein sequence: CASSLGTVNTEAFF.

CDR3 protein: CASSYGTGVNTIYF. The CDR3 coding sequence is TGTGCCAGCAGTTATGGGACAGGGGTGAACACCATATATTTT. This chain connects TRBV6-5 to TRBJ1-3; 10 nucleotides align to TRBD1. The CDR3 extends over 14 amino acids. Trimming at V came to 3 bases and at J to 7 bases, leaving 3 bases not matched to a gene. From germline, CDR1 is MNHEY and CDR2 SVGAGI.

The chain recombines TRBV7-2 with TRBJ2-3; D is undetermined. The CDR3 length is 14 residues. V was clipped by 2 bases and J by 3 bases, with 9 bases between them. The germline V gene has CDR1 SGHTA and CDR2 FQGNSA. The CDR3 here is CASSLQATTDTQYF. The CDR3 region has the DNA TGTGCCAGCAGCTTACAGGCTACTACAGATACGCAGTATTTT.

The chain uses TRBV5-4 and TRBJ2-3; TRBD2 might be the D (6 bases). CDR3 length equals 16 residues. V shed 4 bases and J shed 3 bases, with 18 bases lying between them. Germline CDR1 SGHNT, CDR2 YYREEE (reference sequence). The CDR3 loop is CASSPPLAIGTDTQYF. The DNA of the CDR3 is TGTGCCAGCAGCCCACCCCTAGCGATTGGGACAGATACGCAGTATTTT.

This rearrangement joins TRBV6-1 to TRBJ1-4, with a tentative D call TRBD1 (5 bases). The germline gives CDR1 MNHNS, CDR2 SASEGT. Deletions cut 2 bases from V and 4 bases from J, with 14 bases between. The CDR3 is 16 amino acids. The DNA of the CDR3 is TGTGCCAGCAGTGAATTACAGGCAAACCTTAATGAAAAACTGTTTTTT. Its translation: CASSELQANLNEKLFF.

V usage is TRBV28 and J usage is TRBJ1-2; D is perhaps TRBD1 (6 bases). CDR1 and CDR2 (germline): MDHEN, SYDVKM. This CDR3 contains 13 residues. CDR3 region: CAGQLNFNYGYTF. The CDR3 nucleotides are TGTGCAGGACAGCTTAATTTTAACTATGGCTACACCTTC.

The rearrangement uses TRBV27 and TRBJ1-1; D perhaps matches TRBD1 (6 bases). This CDR3 has 14 amino acids. Trimming left V 5 bases short and J 6 bases short, with 16 bases between. Germline-derived CDR1 and CDR2 are MNHEY and SMNVEV (reference sequence). CDR3 loop: CASSPGGHTAEAFF. CDR3 DNA sequence: TGTGCCAGCAGTCCCGGGGGGCATACCGCTGAAGCTTTCTTT.

V gene TRBV7-2 combines with J gene TRBJ1-2; TRBD1 agrees at 7 bases. Germline loops: CDR1 SGHTA, CDR2 FQGNSA. This CDR3 spans 15 amino acids. The V gene end was trimmed by 1 base and the J gene end by 3 bases; junction bases not matched to a gene: 5. The CDR3 region is CASSLGWDSYYGYTF. The CDR3 coding sequence is TGTGCCAGCAGCTTAGGATGGGACAGCTACTATGGCTACACCTTC.